This TCR beta chain came from a study of cytomegalovirus exposure and HLA in healthy donors (dated by TCRdb to about 2017). Regarding the study in general: An earlier analysis of several hundred of the donors reported 276 Gb of sequence data and 117 million unique TCR beta sequences obtained from about 170 million T cells. Roughly 300 gigabases of sequencing data and around 85 million unique TCR sequences made up an early release that covered about 640 HLA-typed donors. The genetic ancestry cluster associated with self-reported Caucasian donors included about 81% of the approximately 430 genotyped donors. The study aimed to test whether cataloging public T cell receptors could reveal signatures of past pathogen exposure. The T cell repertoires of some 670 subjects were profiled by immunosequencing and related to cytomegalovirus serostatus. In addition to the first cohort of roughly 670 subjects, a separate validation cohort of approximately 130 different subjects was used. The study combined high-throughput TCR immunosequencing, statistical association of individual TCRs with disease status, and machine learning to predict cytomegalovirus infection status. In a later analysis, previously published TCR beta repertoires from several hundred donors were re-analyzed and high-resolution HLA genotyping was added so that TCR occurrence patterns could be studied. In the later analysis, no new phenotypic data were used to find candidate immune exposures; instead, reliance was placed on TCR beta sequences and their occurrence across donors. In an earlier analysis of roughly 540 of the donors, high-throughput TCR beta sequencing was used to judge whether each TCR beta V gene segment behaved as functional or pseudogenic. Alongside the repertoire data, information on donor age, sex, ethnicity and CMV serostatus was compiled. Genome-wide SNP genotypes for about 60% of the roughly 670 donors were used in a later genetic analysis, which treated that subset as a discovery cohort. Every discovery cohort repertoire had been produced on one sequencing platform. HLA typing covered class I and class II loci at four-digit resolution. The number of donors typed differed by locus, with about 629-640 for A, B, C, DRB1 and DQB1, about 500 for DQA1, over 600 for DPA1, and about 450 for DPB1. Because of strong linkage in the cohort, roughly five DR-DQ haplotypes were treated as single units for association and clustering. Across some 400 genotyped donors of the cohort, an average of about 240,000 unique TCR beta nucleotide sequences per donor were sequenced, and around 19% of those sequences were non-productive.

Receptor libraries were prepared by the immunoSEQ multiplex PCR assay. For the multiplex PCR, a mixture combining 60 forward primers for TCR Vbeta segments and 13 reverse primers for TCR Jbeta segments was used. A multiplex PCR assay on genomic DNA amplified the CDR3 region of rearranged TCR beta genes. The Illumina HiSeq System was used to sequence the amplified TCR beta libraries as 87-base-pair reads. In the source study's methods: A later analysis tallied tens of millions of unique TCR beta chains across the approximately 670 repertoires, and some 10 million of those chains were shared by two or more donors. To remove PCR and sequencing errors, raw reads were error-corrected and collapsed into unique sequences using a nearest-neighbor algorithm that merged closely related sequences. To assign V, D and J gene segments, CDR3 sequences were aligned to IMGT reference sequences. Each retained sequence needed at least a six-nucleotide match to both a V gene segment and a J gene segment. A rearrangement counted as productive if the CDR3 had no stop codons and remained in frame with V and J, and every other rearrangement counted as non-productive. CDR3 was defined according to IMGT convention as the region running from the second conserved V-encoded cysteine to the conserved J-encoded phenylalanine. The earlier analysis of 500 to 750 of the donors excluded any sequence lacking an unambiguous match to a single V gene segment. An earlier analysis of fewer than 750 of the donors called V segments functional above 56.7% productive rearrangements and segregating when the between-donor standard deviation exceeded 5%. A statistical classification framework was developed to diagnose cytomegalovirus status using the catalog of TCR beta chain sequences. In a later analysis, V and J genes were assigned by comparing TCR nucleotide sequences against IMGT/GENE-DB human TR gene sequences. The TCRdist pipeline was used in a later analysis to assign CDR3 sequences and most-parsimonious VDJ recombination scenarios. In a later analysis, each TCR beta chain was defined by its CDR3 amino acid sequence together with its V-gene family, and reads lacking a unique V-gene family were excluded. A later analysis removed several hundred highly shared, low-generation-probability nucleotide sequences to deal with suspected cross-contamination and a sequencing artifact. A later analysis calculated a clonal expansion index for each public chain from normalized within-repertoire ranks of inferred template counts. In a later analysis, generation probabilities were computed with a VDJ recombination model fitted to out-of-frame rearrangements, and the resulting probabilities were checked against IGoR. Hypergeometric tests were used in a later analysis to score TCR-TCR, TCR-HLA and TCR-CMV co-occurrence, with a repertoire-size bias correction applied to the TCR pairs. False discovery rates were estimated in a later analysis by permuting HLA or CMV assignments 20 times. In a later analysis, co-occurring TCRs were grouped using DBSCAN, with TCRdist sequence similarity added in when clustering inside HLA-allele-positive subsets. Repertoires with fewer than 30,000 or more than 120,000 public chains, plus five repertoires with anomalous nucleotide sharing, were excluded from co-occurrence clustering. As stored in TCRdb, this immuneACCESS dataset retains in-frame rearrangements with V and J assigned. A fraction of the clones does not appear; measured against another copy, unresolved V genes explain less than half of the discrepancy, and the remainder lacks a known reason. For V, J and clone size, that table is used; D and trimming come from the DNA. The sample table gives around 60,000 clones. 3.6% of the sample is held by the ten biggest clonotypes.

Including cysteine and phenylalanine, the CDR3 has 17 amino acids. CDR3 DNA is the only sequence kept; it has 51 bases, read in frame from the first base. As encoded in the germline V gene, CDR1 is ENHRY while CDR2 is SYGVKD. Relative to germline, V is missing 6 bases and J is missing 2 bases, with 14 bases of the junction outside any gene match. The cohort was made up of several hundred healthy bone marrow donors. At the time of sampling, all cohort members were nominally healthy, though unrecorded immune exposures were likely present. The donor was CMV seronegative and was included in the group of about 400 seronegative cohort members. A peripheral blood sample was collected from each donor, and TCR beta sequencing was performed on peripheral blood mononuclear cells. The Qiagen DNeasy Blood Extraction Kit was used to extract genomic DNA from the blood cell samples. Paper-wide results and their limitations: Correlated functional status among segregating V segments might be attributable to linkage disequilibrium, but an unknown experimental factor could not be ruled out. In an earlier analysis of around 600 of the donors, most TCR beta V segments appeared in productive rearrangements about 87% or about 30% of the time, broadly matching IMGT annotations. A group of highly shared sequence variants was considered likely to be a technical artifact of the sequencing pipeline. A later analysis reported that several top co-occurrence clusters appeared linked to parvovirus B19, influenza, CMV and Epstein-Barr virus. According to the authors, the approach could potentially be generalized to other disease states and immunological phenotypes. In vitro tests confirmed that a few of the cytomegalovirus-associated TCR beta chains recognize cytomegalovirus antigens. The study gave a list of 150 to 200 TCR beta chains associated with cytomegalovirus. Cytomegalovirus status was reported to be diagnosed by the classifier with high specificity and sensitivity in both the original and validation cohorts. V-gene and J-gene trimming of TCR beta chains was associated with a missense DCLRE1C variant in a later genetic analysis, and the association was replicated in an independent cohort. Because counts were too low, roughly 18 rarely observed V segments, including chromosome 9 orphons, were left out of the earlier analysis of roughly 600 of the donors. A later analysis associated 15,000 to 20,000 TCR beta sequences with specific HLA alleles at a false discovery rate of 0.05. Strong co-occurrence of HLA alleles, especially DR and DQ, made assigning TCR associations to individual alleles difficult. A later genetic analysis reported fewer N-insertions in productive TCRs among donors in an Asian-associated ancestry cluster than the approximately 700-donor mean. A later analysis found that TCR association rates varied across HLA loci, with DRB1 alleles showing the most associated TCRs and HLA-C alleles the fewest. Sequencing depth was assumed to be roughly uniform across donors in the presence/absence analyses, though that assumption may not hold. Only TCR beta chains were sequenced in this cohort, and the absence of alpha or paired-chain data limited detectable features. Because some donors lacked HLA typing at each locus, the association tests relied only on the typed subset. Because the 87-base-pair reads could not distinguish some IMGT-functional V segments, including TRBV6-2 and TRBV6-3, those segments were excluded. A further reported finding was that TCR beta sequences accurately predicted the HLA-A and HLA-B alleles for most subjects in the first cohort. Compared with equally common non-associated chains, HLA-associated TCR beta chains in a later analysis were more clonally expanded and had lower generation probabilities. While some public TCRs were present in many individuals, most TCR sequences turned up only very rarely across donors. CMV serostatus was the only immune exposure information available for the cohort. Most CMV-associated TCR beta chains appeared to be HLA-restricted in a later analysis, and the HLA associations seemed to be driven largely by CMV exposure.

As regards this clone: Its antigen is unknown.

This receptor was identified in a woman younger than 30 in good health and CMV-seronegative. This chain joins TRBV10-3 to TRBJ2-7; 9 central bases correspond to TRBD1. The specimen was PBMCs. CDR3 reads: CAISDSTGQGIAYEQYF. The sequenced DNA: TGTGCCATCAGCGATTCCACAGGACAGGGGATCGCCTACGAGCAGTACTTC.